The clone carrying this T cell receptor (beta chain) was counted a few times. The antigen is not known. This record comes from a study of cytomegalovirus exposure and HLA in healthy donors. Notes on the study in general: The study recorded 150 to 200 TCR beta chains that were cytomegalovirus-associated.

PCR amplification relied on 60 Vbeta primers (plus 13 Jbeta primers). Assay: immunoSEQ multiplex PCR; the TCRdb copy retains only in-frame clones and omits some. The profile shows over 100,000 clones, over 65% of them singletons. Sequencing was carried out using PBMCs. The clonotype originates from a man aged 35 to 55 in good health and CMV-seronegative.

The chain's CDR3 is CASRSREALYEQYF. CDR3 sequence (DNA): TGTGCCAGCAGGTCGAGGGAGGCCCTTTACGAGCAGTACTTC. This chain uses TRBV6-5 with TRBJ2-7, with a tentative D call TRBD2 (6 bases). This CDR3 is built from 14 residues. Germline CDR1 is MNHEY and CDR2 is SVGAGI. Trimming took 6 bases from V and 4 from J, leaving 16 bases between them.